Sequencing of this T cell receptor beta chain was carried out in a study of T cell changes during pregnancy in multiple sclerosis. The CDR3 contains 17 residues. Germline-derived CDR1 and CDR2 are MGHRA and YSYEKL. Using immunoSEQ multiplex PCR, the repertoire was profiled, and TCRdb retains in-frame clones only, with some absent. Here the sample spans tens of thousands of clones, 80% to 90% being singletons. The V gene is TRBV4-1, the J gene TRBJ2-5; 12 bases fit TRBD2. TRBJ2-7 matches the DNA end more closely, so the J call is doubtful. The source material was CD4+ T cells from peripheral blood mononuclear cells, sampled after pregnancy. The source is a female donor with multiple sclerosis, enrolled in a pregnancy study. The CDR3 DNA sequence: TGCGCCAGCAGCCAAGACAAAAGGCTAGCGGGAGGGGGCGAGCAGTACTTC. Protein sequence: CASSQDKRLAGGGEQYF.